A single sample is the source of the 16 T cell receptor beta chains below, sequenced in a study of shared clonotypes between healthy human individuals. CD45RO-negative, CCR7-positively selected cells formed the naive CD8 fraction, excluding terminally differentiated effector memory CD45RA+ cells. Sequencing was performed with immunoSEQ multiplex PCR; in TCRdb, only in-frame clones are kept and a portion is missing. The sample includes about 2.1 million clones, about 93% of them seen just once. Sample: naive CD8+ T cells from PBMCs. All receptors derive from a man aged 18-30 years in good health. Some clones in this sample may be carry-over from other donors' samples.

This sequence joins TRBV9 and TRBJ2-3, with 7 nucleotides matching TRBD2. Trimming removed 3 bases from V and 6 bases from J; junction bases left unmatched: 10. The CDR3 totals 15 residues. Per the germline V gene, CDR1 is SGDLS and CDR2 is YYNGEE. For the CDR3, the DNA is TGTGCCAGCAGCGCAGGACTAGGACGGGTGGATACGCAGTATTTT. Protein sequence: CASSAGLGRVDTQYF.

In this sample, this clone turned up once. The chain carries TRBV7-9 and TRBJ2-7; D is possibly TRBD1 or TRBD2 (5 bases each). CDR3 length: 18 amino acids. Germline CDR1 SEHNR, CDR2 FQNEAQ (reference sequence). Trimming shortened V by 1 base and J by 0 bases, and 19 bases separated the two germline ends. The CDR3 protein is CASSLGLIGTVSSYEQYF. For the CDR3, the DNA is TGTGCCAGCAGCTTAGGGTTGATTGGGACGGTTAGCTCCTACGAGCAGTACTTC.

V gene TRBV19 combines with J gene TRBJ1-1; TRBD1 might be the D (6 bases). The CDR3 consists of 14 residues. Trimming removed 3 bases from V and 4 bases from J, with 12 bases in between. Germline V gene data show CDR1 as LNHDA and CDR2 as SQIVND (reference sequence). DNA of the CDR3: TGTGCCAGTAGTATGGCAGGGGATCTCACTGAAGCTTTCTTT. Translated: CASSMAGDLTEAFF. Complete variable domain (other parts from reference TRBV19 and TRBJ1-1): DGGITQSPKYLFRKEGQNVTLSCEQNLNHDAMYWYRQDPGQGLRLIYYSQIVNDFQKGDIAEGYSVSREKKESFPLTVTSAQKNPTAFYLCASSMAGDLTEAFFGQGTRLTVV.

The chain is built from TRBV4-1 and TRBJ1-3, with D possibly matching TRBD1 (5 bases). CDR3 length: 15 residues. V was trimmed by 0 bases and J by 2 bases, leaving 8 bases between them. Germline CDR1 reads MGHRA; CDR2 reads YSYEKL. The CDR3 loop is CASSQDGTTGNTIYF. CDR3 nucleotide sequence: TGCGCCAGCAGCCAAGACGGGACTACTGGAAACACCATATATTTT.

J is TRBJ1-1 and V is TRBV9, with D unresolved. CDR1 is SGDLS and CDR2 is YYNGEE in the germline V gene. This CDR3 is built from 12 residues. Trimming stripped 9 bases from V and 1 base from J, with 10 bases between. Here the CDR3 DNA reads TGTGCCACCGGCGAAGGGAACACTGAAGCTTTCTTT. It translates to CATGEGNTEAFF. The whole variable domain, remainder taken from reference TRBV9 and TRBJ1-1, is DSGVTQTPKHLITATGQRVTLRCSPRSGDLSVYWYQQSLDQGLQFLIQYYNGEERAKGNILERFSAQQFPDLHSELNLSSLELGDSALYFCATGEGNTEAFFGQGTRLTVV.

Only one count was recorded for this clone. DNA of the CDR3: TGTGCCACCGCGTTCGAGCGGACCCCCTACAATGAGCAGTTCTTC. Its translation: CATAFERTPYNEQFF. V and J are TRBV19 and TRBJ2-1; a possible D gene is TRBD2 (5 bases). The CDR3 length is 15 residues. Germline V lookup: CDR1 LNHDA, CDR2 SQIVND (reference sequence). Deletions cut 10 bases from V and 2 bases from J, with 18 bases between.

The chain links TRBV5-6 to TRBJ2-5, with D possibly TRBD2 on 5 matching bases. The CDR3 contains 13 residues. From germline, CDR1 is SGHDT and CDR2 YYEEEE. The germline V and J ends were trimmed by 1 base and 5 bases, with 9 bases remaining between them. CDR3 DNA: TGTGCCAGCAGCTTGAGAACGGGGGAGACCCAGTACTTC. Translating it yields CASSLRTGETQYF.

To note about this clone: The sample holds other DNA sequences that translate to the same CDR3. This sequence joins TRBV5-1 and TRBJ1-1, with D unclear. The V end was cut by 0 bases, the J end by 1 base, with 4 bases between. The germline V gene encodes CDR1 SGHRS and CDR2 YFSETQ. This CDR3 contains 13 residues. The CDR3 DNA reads TGCGCCAGCAGCTTGGCCAGGAACACTGAAGCTTTCTTT. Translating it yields CASSLARNTEAFF.

CDR3 residues: CASSPGALGGYTF. For the CDR3, the DNA is TGTGCCAGCAGTCCAGGGGCCCTCGGTGGCTACACCTTC. The chain joins TRBV6-6 to TRBJ1-2; D may be TRBD1 (6 bases). V gave up 5 bases and J gave up 7 bases, with 14 bases separating them. The germline CDR1 and CDR2 sequences are MNHNY and SVGAGI (reference sequence). The CDR3 extends over 13 amino acids.

The CDR3 nucleotides are TGTGCCAGCAGCTTCCCTAGCGGGCCTGACAATGAGCAGTTCTTC. Its protein is CASSFPSGPDNEQFF. The chain is built from TRBV7-9 and TRBJ2-1; 8 bases are shared with TRBD2. The CDR3 is 15 residues long. Germline loops: CDR1 SEHNR, CDR2 FQNEAQ (reference sequence). V shed 3 bases, J shed 5 bases, and the junction held 6 bases outside the gene matches.

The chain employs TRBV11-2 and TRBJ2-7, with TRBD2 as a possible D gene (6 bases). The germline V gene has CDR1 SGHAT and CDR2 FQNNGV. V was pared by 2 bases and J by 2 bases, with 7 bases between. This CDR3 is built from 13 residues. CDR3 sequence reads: CASSLRTTYEQYF. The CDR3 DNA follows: TGTGCCAGCAGCTTACGGACTACCTACGAGCAGTACTTC.

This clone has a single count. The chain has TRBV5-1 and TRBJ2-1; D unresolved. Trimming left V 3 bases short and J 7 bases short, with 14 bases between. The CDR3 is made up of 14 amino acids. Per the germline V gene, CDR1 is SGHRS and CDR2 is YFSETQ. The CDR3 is CASSYPGRSNEQFF. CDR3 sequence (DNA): TGCGCCAGCAGCTACCCCGGTCGAAGTAATGAGCAGTTCTTC.

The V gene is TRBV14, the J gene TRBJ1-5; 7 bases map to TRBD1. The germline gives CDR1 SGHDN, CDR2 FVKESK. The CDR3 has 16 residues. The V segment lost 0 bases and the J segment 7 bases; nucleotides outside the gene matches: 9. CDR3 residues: CASSQDGTAGEQPQHF. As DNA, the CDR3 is TGTGCCAGCAGCCAAGATGGGACAGCTGGGGAGCAGCCCCAGCATTTT.

CDR3 bases: TGTGCCAGCAGCGTAGCTCGTAGCGGGAGCACGATTTTACCCCAACACTACAATGAGCAGTTCTTC. Amino acids: CASSVARSGSTILPQHYNEQFF. This chain uses TRBV9 with TRBJ2-1; 9 bases map to TRBD2. CDR1 is SGDLS and CDR2 is YYNGEE in the germline V gene. The CDR3 has 22 amino acids. V shed 0 bases, J shed 3 bases, and the junction held 22 bases outside the gene matches.

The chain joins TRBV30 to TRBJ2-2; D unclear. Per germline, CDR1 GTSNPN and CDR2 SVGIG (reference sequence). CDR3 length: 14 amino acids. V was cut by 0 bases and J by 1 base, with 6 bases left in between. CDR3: CAWSVGLNTGELFF. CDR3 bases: TGTGCCTGGAGTGTGGGGTTGAACACCGGGGAGCTGTTTTTT.

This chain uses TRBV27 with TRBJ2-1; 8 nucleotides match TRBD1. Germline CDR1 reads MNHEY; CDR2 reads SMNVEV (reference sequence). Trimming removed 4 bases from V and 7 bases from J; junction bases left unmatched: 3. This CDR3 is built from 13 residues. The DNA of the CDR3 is TGTGCCAGCAGTTGGGACAGGTCAAATGAGCAGTTCTTC. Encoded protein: CASSWDRSNEQFF.